The T cell receptor beta chain described here comes from a study of CD8+CD57+ T cells in acquired aplastic anemia. The CDR3 totals 14 residues. Germline-derived CDR1 and CDR2 are DFQATT and SNEGSKA (reference sequence). V was pared by 2 bases and J by 4 bases, with 4 bases of the junction left unmatched. Template material for TCR beta VDJ and CDR3 profiling consisted of genomic DNA. MiXCR, run by TCRdb on the reads, gives a single entry per CDR3 protein. Of just over 200,000 distinct CDR3 sequences in the sample, approximately 60% were seen once. Patients selected for sequencing had displayed CD8+CD57+ cell expansion by flow cytometry.

The sequenced material came from sorted CD4+, CD8+, or CD8+CD57+ T cells (not recorded which) from PBMCs. This chain links TRBV20-1 with TRBJ1-5, with TRBD1 identical over 8 bases. The receptor was derived from a human donor with aplastic anemia. The CDR3, as DNA: TGCAGTGCTAGAAGGACAGGGAGAAATCAGCCCCAGCATTTT. Its protein product is CSARRTGRNQPQHF.